These 30 T cell receptor beta chains originate from one sample sequenced in a study of CD8 T cells in ankylosing spondylitis. In TCRdb, the 5' RACE reads were re-called with MiXCR into one record per CDR3 protein. There are about 160,000 distinct CDR3 sequences in the sample; 9.8% occur only once, and approximately 16% lies in the top ten. The source material was blood, either unsorted or a sorted T cell fraction (not recorded which). All receptors derive from a female donor with ankylosing spondylitis or in good health (not recorded which).

Many counts were recorded for this clonotype. This CDR3 reads CASSALGSGRNEQFF. The CDR3 nucleotides are TGTGCCAGCAGCGCCTTGGGTAGCGGGAGGAATGAGCAGTTCTTC. This chain uses TRBV7-9 with TRBJ2-1, with 10 nucleotides matching TRBD2. CDR3 length: 15 amino acids. Germline V gene sequence: CDR1 SEHNR, CDR2 FQNEAQ (reference sequence). J gave up 7 bases and V 5 bases, and 8 bases lay outside the gene matches.

V gene TRBV2 combines with J gene TRBJ2-5; unclear D gene. The CDR3 loop spans 13 amino acids. Germline CDR1 SNHLY, CDR2 FYNNEI. The V gene lost 1 base and the J gene lost 4 bases, with 7 bases spanning the gap. CDR3 sequence (DNA): TGTGCCAGCAGTGAAGGGGCCGTAGAGACCCAGTACTTC. Amino acid sequence: CASSEGAVETQYF.

The CDR3: CASSPGTSGPSYEQYF. As DNA, the CDR3 is TGTGCCAGCAGCCCCGGGACTAGCGGGCCCTCCTACGAGCAGTACTTC. This chain uses TRBV3-1 with TRBJ2-7; 12 nucleotides match TRBD2. Trimming at V came to 4 bases and at J to 0 bases, leaving 4 bases not matched to a gene. The CDR3 is made up of 16 amino acids. Germline CDR1 is LGHDT and CDR2 is YNNKEL (reference sequence).

The chain joins TRBV20-1 to TRBJ2-7; D is unresolved. Trimming cost V 3 bases and J 2 bases, with 5 bases left between them. Germline values: CDR1 DFQATT, CDR2 SNEGSKA (reference sequence). The CDR3 totals 11 residues. This CDR3 reads CSARGTYEQYF. The CDR3 DNA follows: TGCAGTGCTAGGGGCACCTACGAGCAGTACTTC.

The chain combines TRBV30 with TRBJ2-1; D is undetermined. Germline CDR1 and CDR2: GTSNPN and SVGIG (reference sequence). The CDR3 is made up of 13 amino acids. The V and J ends lost 5 bases and 5 bases respectively, with 13 bases between them. The CDR3 DNA reads as TGTGCCTGGGGGCTAGGTAATGACAATGAGCAGTTCTTC. Protein: CAWGLGNDNEQFF.

This clonotype has only a few counts. V and J are TRBV7-6 and TRBJ2-6, with D uncertain. This CDR3 comprises 16 residues. The germline V and J ends were trimmed by 1 base and 0 bases, with 7 bases remaining between them. Germline V gives CDR1 SGHVS, CDR2 FNYEAQ. The DNA for the CDR3 is TGTGCCAGCAGCTTAGGCCAGAACTCTGGGGCCAACGTCCTGACTTTC. It encodes CASSLGQNSGANVLTF.

This clonotype was seen a few times. The chain recombines TRBV27 with TRBJ2-7; 7 positions match TRBD2. Losses at the gene ends were 7 bases for V and 6 bases for J; bases not matched to a gene: 9. Germline V CDR1 and CDR2: MNHEY, SMNVEV (reference sequence). This CDR3 spans 13 amino acids. The CDR3 DNA follows: TGTGCCAGCACATCATACGGGGAGGGCGAGCAGTACTTC. It is translated as CASTSYGEGEQYF.

The chain has TRBV12-3 or TRBV12-4 and TRBJ2-5; the match to TRBD1 covers 11 bases. Losses at the gene ends were 2 bases for V and 1 base for J; bases not matched to a gene: 3. There are 16 residues in the CDR3. The CDR3 reads CASSLWGQGVQETQYF. CDR3 nucleotides: TGTGCCAGCAGTTTATGGGGACAGGGGGTCCAAGAGACCCAGTACTTC.

The rearrangement uses TRBV4-3 and TRBJ1-5; possibly TRBD1 for D (6 bases). Germline values: CDR1 LGHNA, CDR2 YSLEER. Trimming took off 1 base at V and 6 bases at J, with 16 bases between the two ends. This CDR3 is built from 16 residues. The CDR3 nucleotides read TGCGCCAGCAGCCAAGGGATAGGGGGAGGGCGTCAGCCCCAGCATTTT. This translates into CASSQGIGGGRQPQHF.

This clonotype was detected a few times. V usage is TRBV27 and J usage is TRBJ2-7, with 7 bases that match TRBD2. The CDR3 has 14 residues. V was clipped by 11 bases and J by 3 bases; unmatched bases: 13. CDR1 and CDR2 (germline): MNHEY, SMNVEV (reference sequence). The CDR3 loop is CASGAGAVFYEQYF. DNA of the CDR3: TGTGCCTCTGGCGCGGGAGCTGTTTTCTACGAGCAGTACTTC.

Written as DNA, the CDR3 is TGTGCCAGCAGCGTAGCGGAAGGGATCTCCTACGAGCAGTACTTC. The encoded protein is CASSVAEGISYEQYF. V usage is TRBV9 and J usage is TRBJ2-7; D gene uncertain. With 0 bases removed from V and 0 bases from J, the gap between germline ends came to 10 bases. Germline V gene sequence: CDR1 SGDLS, CDR2 YYNGEE. The CDR3 contains 15 residues.

In this sample, this clonotype turned up many times. The chain has TRBV5-1 and TRBJ2-7; D uncertain. Between the trimmed V and J ends, which lost 5 bases and 0 bases, there was a span of 6 bases. Germline V CDR1 and CDR2: SGHRS, YFSETQ. This CDR3 contains 12 residues. The CDR3 reads CASRGSSYEQYF. The CDR3 bases are TGCGCCAGCAGGGGCAGCTCCTACGAGCAGTACTTC. The variable domain in full, completed from reference TRBV5-1 and TRBJ2-7, reads KAGVTQTPRYLIKTRGQQVTLSCSPISGHRSVSWYQQTPGQGLQFLFEYFSETQRNKGNFPGRFSGRQFSNSRSEMNVSTLELGDSALYLCASRGSSYEQYFGPGTRLTVT.

At least ten counts were recorded for this clonotype. The chain has TRBV7-9 and TRBJ2-1; D is unclear. V dropped 6 bases and J dropped 8 bases, with 8 bases sitting between them. Germline CDR1 and CDR2: SEHNR and FQNEAQ (reference sequence). The CDR3 runs to 11 residues. CDR3 DNA sequence: TGTGCCAGCAGTTTTAACGATGAGCAGTTCTTC. Its protein is CASSFNDEQFF.

This clonotype was observed a few times. This chain joins TRBV19 and TRBJ2-2; D is undetermined. V dropped 8 bases and J dropped 7 bases, with 5 bases sitting between them. This CDR3 spans 10 amino acids. Looked up from germline, CDR1 is LNHDA and CDR2 is SQIVND (reference sequence). The CDR3 loop is CASYHGELFF. The CDR3 DNA reads TGTGCCAGTTATCACGGGGAGCTGTTTTTT.

This clonotype has more than one count but fewer than ten. The chain joins TRBV27 to TRBJ1-5, with D unresolved. Trimming removed 6 bases from V and 0 bases from J, with 12 bases in between. CDR1 and CDR2 from the germline V gene are MNHEY and SMNVEV (reference sequence). This CDR3 is built from 15 residues. The CDR3 here is CASSQVQYSNQPQHF. CDR3 in DNA: TGTGCCAGCAGCCAGGTCCAATATAGCAATCAGCCCCAGCATTTT.

Only a few counts were recorded for this clonotype. The chain carries TRBV7-6 and TRBJ2-1, with 11 bases matching TRBD2. Germline CDR1 is SGHVS and CDR2 is FNYEAQ. The CDR3 is 17 residues long. Trimming at V came to 6 bases and at J to 4 bases, leaving 11 bases not matched to a gene. The CDR3 sequence is CASREELAGGSYNEQFF. Here the CDR3 DNA reads TGTGCCAGCAGGGAAGAGCTAGCGGGAGGAAGTTACAATGAGCAGTTCTTC.

The V call is TRBV9, the J call TRBJ2-3; 12 nucleotides line up with TRBD2. The CDR3 spans 16 residues. Trimming cost V 2 bases and J 6 bases; bases outside gene matches: 7. Germline CDR1 and CDR2: SGDLS and YYNGEE. The CDR3 DNA reads as TGTGCCAGCAGCGTCGGGACTAGCGGGTTTGGGGATACGCAGTATTTT. Translated: CASSVGTSGFGDTQYF. The full variable domain, rest sourced from reference TRBV9 and TRBJ2-3, is DSGVTQTPKHLITATGQRVTLRCSPRSGDLSVYWYQQSLDQGLQFLIQYYNGEERAKGNILERFSAQQFPDLHSELNLSSLELGDSALYFCASSVGTSGFGDTQYFGPGTRLTVL.

The sample holds a few counts of this clonotype. This chain links TRBV7-6 with TRBJ2-7; 8 nucleotides match TRBD2. This CDR3 is 13 amino acids long. V trimming: 2 bases; J trimming: 7 bases; junction bases outside the gene matches: 4. CDR1 is SGHVS, CDR2 FNYEAQ, per germline. CDR3 region: CASSLTSGGEQYF. In DNA form, the CDR3 reads TGTGCCAGCAGCTTAACGAGCGGGGGAGAGCAGTACTTC. Based on the CDR3 plus reference TRBV7-6 and TRBJ2-7, the full variable domain is GAGVSQSPRYKVTKRGQDVALRCDPISGHVSLYWYRQALGQGPEFLTYFNYEAQQDKSGLPNDRFSAERPEGSISTLTIQRTEQRDSAMYRCASSLTSGGEQYFGPGTRLTVT.

The chain has TRBV28 and TRBJ2-3; possibly TRBD1 or TRBD2 for D (5 bases each). CDR3 length equals 15 residues. CDR1 is MDHEN and CDR2 is SYDVKM in the germline V gene. Trimming removed 5 bases from V and 0 bases from J, with 12 bases in between. CDR3 loop: CASSPGTVSTDTQYF. In DNA form, the CDR3 reads TGTGCCAGCAGTCCCGGGACGGTTAGCACAGATACGCAGTATTTT.

This clonotype was observed at least ten times. This chain uses TRBV5-1 with TRBJ2-7; D is uncertain. The V end lost 4 bases, the J end lost 4 bases, and 9 bases lay between the germline ends. CDR3 length equals 12 residues. Germline V lookup: CDR1 SGHRS, CDR2 YFSETQ. Here the CDR3 reads CASSPDGYEQYF. For the CDR3, the DNA is TGCGCCAGCAGCCCGGACGGATACGAGCAGTACTTC.

V and J are TRBV4-1 and TRBJ2-7, with 9 positions matching TRBD2. Germline trimming cut 3 bases from V and 3 bases from J; bases unmatched to any gene: 9. This CDR3 is 16 amino acids long. The V gene's germline CDR1 is MGHRA and CDR2 YSYEKL. For the CDR3, the DNA is TGCGCCAGCAGCCATCAAGCCGGGACTAGCAGCTACGAGCAGTACTTC. It translates to CASSHQAGTSSYEQYF.

In its sample, this clonotype was seen a few times. The chain links TRBV28 to TRBJ1-5, with 7 bases aligning to TRBD1. From germline, CDR1 is MDHEN and CDR2 SYDVKM. The trim removed 2 bases at V and 10 bases at J, leaving 11 bases unmatched. The CDR3 length is 15 residues. The CDR3 DNA sequence: TGTGCCAGCAGTTTAAAACCGACAGGGAGAAGACCCCAGCATTTT. Protein sequence: CASSLKPTGRRPQHF.

This sequence joins TRBV6-2 or TRBV6-3 and TRBJ1-2, with D unresolved. V lost 2 bases and J 4 bases, leaving 14 bases between the germline ends. Germline V lookup: CDR1 MNHEY, CDR2 SVGEGT. There are 15 residues in the CDR3. The CDR3 DNA is TGTGCCAGCAGTTACCGCGGCCCTCAAAGCTATGGCTACACCTTC. It codes for CASSYRGPQSYGYTF.

The rearrangement links TRBV9 to TRBJ2-1; D perhaps matches TRBD1 (5 bases). The CDR3 loop spans 17 amino acids. V shed 3 bases and J shed 2 bases, with 18 bases lying between them. Germline V CDR1 and CDR2: SGDLS, YYNGEE. The CDR3 DNA reads as TGTGCCAGCAGCGATGGGTGGGGCGGTACCCCCTACAATGAGCAGTTCTTC. Protein sequence: CASSDGWGGTPYNEQFF.

This clonotype was counted many times. The rearrangement links TRBV29-1 to TRBJ2-7, with unresolved D. The germline V and J ends were trimmed by 4 bases and 7 bases, with 11 bases remaining between them. The CDR3 is 11 amino acids. Germline CDR1 SQVTM, CDR2 ANQGSEA. The CDR3 DNA reads TGCAGCGTTGTGTCCATTGGAGAGCAGTACTTC. It codes for CSVVSIGEQYF.

The chain links TRBV9 to TRBJ2-5; D might be TRBD1 (5 bases). From germline, CDR1 is SGDLS and CDR2 YYNGEE. The CDR3 consists of 17 residues. Trimming took 0 bases from V and 5 from J, leaving 20 bases between them. This chain's CDR3 is CASSVGYLGQDRETQYF. The CDR3 DNA reads as TGTGCCAGCAGCGTAGGGTATCTGGGGCAAGATCGGGAGACCCAGTACTTC.

This chain uses TRBV7-9 with TRBJ2-5; D uncertain. The CDR3 sequence is 13 residues long. Trimming took 5 bases from V and 1 from J, leaving 8 bases between them. Germline V gene sequence: CDR1 SEHNR, CDR2 FQNEAQ (reference sequence). As DNA, the CDR3 is TGTGCCAGCAGCCCGACACTCCAAGAGACCCAGTACTTC. This translates into CASSPTLQETQYF.

This clonotype was found a few times. The genes are TRBV4-1 and TRBJ2-1, with D hard to call. Looked up from germline, CDR1 is MGHRA and CDR2 is YSYEKL. Between the trimmed V and J ends, which lost 2 bases and 10 bases, there was a span of 12 bases. The CDR3 runs 13 residues. CDR3 region: CASSQRNAPEQFF. CDR3 nucleotide sequence: TGCGCCAGCAGCCAAAGGAATGCCCCCGAGCAGTTCTTC.

This rearrangement joins TRBV25-1 to TRBJ2-1, with D unclear. Between the trimmed V and J ends, which lost 8 bases and 3 bases, there was a span of 8 bases. The CDR3 runs to 12 residues. Germline CDR1 reads MGHDK; CDR2 reads SYGVNS. The CDR3 here is CASRSNYNEQFF. The CDR3 DNA sequence: TGTGCCAGCCGATCGAACTACAATGAGCAGTTCTTC.

The chain recombines TRBV14 with TRBJ2-7; D uncertain. CDR1 SGHDN and CDR2 FVKESK come from the germline V gene. V lost 6 bases to trimming and J lost 0 bases, with 9 bases between them. The CDR3 is 13 amino acids. The CDR3 protein is CASRTSSSYEQYF. The CDR3 DNA reads as TGTGCCAGCAGGACGTCTAGCTCCTACGAGCAGTACTTC.